This T cell receptor beta chain emerged from a study of shared clonotypes between healthy human individuals. CDR1 and CDR2 (germline): SGHTA, FQGNSA. The CDR3 extends over 15 amino acids. J lost 6 bases, V lost 5 bases, and 9 bases had no gene match. As for this clone: Antigen: not known.

Findings of the study overall: In four donors, about 5% of naive CD4 clonotypes appeared in common. In contrast to clonotypes shared by all four donors, non-shared clonotypes had lower generation probabilities.

Sequencing was performed with immunoSEQ multiplex PCR; in TCRdb, only in-frame clones are kept and a portion is missing. This sample yields around 750,000 clones, of which around 72% are seen a single time; around 1.6% belongs to the top ten. The genes are TRBV7-2 and TRBJ2-1; 8 bases align to TRBD2. The sequence derives from a woman in her 30s in good health. Sequencing input: memory CD4+ T cells sorted from blood. The subset here: CD45RA-negative fraction. The CDR3 region has the DNA TGTGCCAGCAGCCCCTCAGCGGGAGTAGGCAATGAGCAGTTCTTC. This sequence encodes CASSPSAGVGNEQFF. Full variable domain (outside the CDR3, taken from reference TRBV7-2 and TRBJ2-1): GAGVSQSPSNKVTEKGKDVELRCDPISGHTALYWYRQSLGQGLEFLIYFQGNSAPDKSGLPSDRFSAERTGGSVSTLTIQRTQQEDSAVYLCASSPSAGVGNEQFFGPGTRLTVL.